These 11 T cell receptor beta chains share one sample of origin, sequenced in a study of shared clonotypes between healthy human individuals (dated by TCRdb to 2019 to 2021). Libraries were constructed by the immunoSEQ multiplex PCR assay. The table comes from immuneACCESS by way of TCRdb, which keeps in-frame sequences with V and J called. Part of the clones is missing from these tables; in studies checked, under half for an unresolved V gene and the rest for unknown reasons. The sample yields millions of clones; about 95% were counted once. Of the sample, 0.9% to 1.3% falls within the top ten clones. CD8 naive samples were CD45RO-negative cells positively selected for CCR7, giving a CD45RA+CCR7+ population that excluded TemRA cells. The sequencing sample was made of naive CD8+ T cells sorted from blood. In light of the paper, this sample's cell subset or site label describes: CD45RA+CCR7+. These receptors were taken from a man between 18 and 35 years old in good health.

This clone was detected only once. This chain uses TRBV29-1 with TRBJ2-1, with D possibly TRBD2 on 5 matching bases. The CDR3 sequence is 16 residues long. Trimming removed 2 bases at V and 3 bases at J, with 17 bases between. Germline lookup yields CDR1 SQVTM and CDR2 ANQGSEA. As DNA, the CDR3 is TGCAGCGTTGAACCCTTGGACTCGGGATTCTACAATGAGCAGTTCTTC. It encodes CSVEPLDSGFYNEQFF.

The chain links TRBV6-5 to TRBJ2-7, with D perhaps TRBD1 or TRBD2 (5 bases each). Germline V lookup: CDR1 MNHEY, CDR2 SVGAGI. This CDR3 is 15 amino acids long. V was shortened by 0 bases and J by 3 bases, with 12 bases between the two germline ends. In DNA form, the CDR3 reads TGTGCCAGCAGTTACTCGGACGGGGCCCTCTACGAGCAGTACTTC. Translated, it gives CASSYSDGALYEQYF.

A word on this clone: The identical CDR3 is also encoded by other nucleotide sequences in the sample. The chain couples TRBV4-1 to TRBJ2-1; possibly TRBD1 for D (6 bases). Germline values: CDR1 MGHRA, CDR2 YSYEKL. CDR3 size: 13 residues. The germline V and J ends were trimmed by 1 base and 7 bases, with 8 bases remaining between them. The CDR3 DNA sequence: TGCGCCAGCAGCCAAGTAAGGGGGAATGAGCAGTTCTTC. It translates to CASSQVRGNEQFF.

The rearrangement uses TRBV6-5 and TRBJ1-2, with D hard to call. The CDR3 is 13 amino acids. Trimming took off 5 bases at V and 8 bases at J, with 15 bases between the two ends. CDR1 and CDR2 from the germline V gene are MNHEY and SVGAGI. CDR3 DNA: TGTGCCAGCAGTGCCGGGAGTTCAAGGGGCTACACCTTC. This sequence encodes CASSAGSSRGYTF.

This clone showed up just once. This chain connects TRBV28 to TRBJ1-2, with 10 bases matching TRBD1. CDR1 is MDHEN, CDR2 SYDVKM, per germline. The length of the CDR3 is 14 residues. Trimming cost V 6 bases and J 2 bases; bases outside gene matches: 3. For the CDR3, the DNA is TGTGCCAGCAGCCGGACAGGGGGGAACTATGGCTACACCTTC. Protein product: CASSRTGGNYGYTF.

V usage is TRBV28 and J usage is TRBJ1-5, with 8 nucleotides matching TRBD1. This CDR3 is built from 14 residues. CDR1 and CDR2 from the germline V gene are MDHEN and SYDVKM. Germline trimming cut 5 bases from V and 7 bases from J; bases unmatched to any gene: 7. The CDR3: CASSLTGEWQPQHF. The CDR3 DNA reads TGTGCCAGCAGTCTGACAGGGGAATGGCAGCCCCAGCATTTT. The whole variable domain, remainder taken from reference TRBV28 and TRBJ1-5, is DVKVTQSSRYLVKRTGEKVFLECVQDMDHENMFWYRQDPGLGLRLIYFSYDVKMKEKGDIPEGYSVSREKKERFSLILESASTNQTSMYLCASSLTGEWQPQHFGDGTRLSIL.

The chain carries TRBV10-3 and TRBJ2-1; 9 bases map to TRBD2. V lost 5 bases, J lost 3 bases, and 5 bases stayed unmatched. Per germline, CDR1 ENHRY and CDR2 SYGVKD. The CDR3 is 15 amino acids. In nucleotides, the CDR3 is TGTGCCATCAGTAATAGCGGGGGTGGCTACAATGAGCAGTTCTTC. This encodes CAISNSGGGYNEQFF.

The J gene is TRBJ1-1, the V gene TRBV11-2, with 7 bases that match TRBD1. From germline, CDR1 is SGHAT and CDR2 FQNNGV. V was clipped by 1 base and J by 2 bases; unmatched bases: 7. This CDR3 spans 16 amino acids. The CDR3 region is CASSLGDSWLNTEAFF. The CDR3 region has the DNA TGTGCCAGCAGCTTAGGGGACAGTTGGTTAAACACTGAAGCTTTCTTT.

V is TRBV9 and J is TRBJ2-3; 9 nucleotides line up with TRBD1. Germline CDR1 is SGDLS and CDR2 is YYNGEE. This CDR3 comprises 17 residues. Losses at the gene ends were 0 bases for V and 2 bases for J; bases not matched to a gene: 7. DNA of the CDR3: TGTGCCAGCAGCGTAGTGGGCGGACAGGGGACCACAGATACGCAGTATTTT. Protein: CASSVVGGQGTTDTQYF.

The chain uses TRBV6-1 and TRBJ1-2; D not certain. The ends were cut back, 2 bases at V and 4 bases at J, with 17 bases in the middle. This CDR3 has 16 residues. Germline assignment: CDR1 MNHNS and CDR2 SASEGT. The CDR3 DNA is TGTGCCAGCAGTGAATTGGTCCTATCTTCAAGCTATGGCTACACCTTC. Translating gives CASSELVLSSSYGYTF.

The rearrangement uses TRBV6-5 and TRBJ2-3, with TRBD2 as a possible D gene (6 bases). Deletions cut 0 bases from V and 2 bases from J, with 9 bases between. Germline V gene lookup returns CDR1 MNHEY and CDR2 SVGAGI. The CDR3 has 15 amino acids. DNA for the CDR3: TGTGCCAGCAGTTACTCGACTAGTATCACAGATACGCAGTATTTT. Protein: CASSYSTSITDTQYF.